The entry below gives a single T cell receptor beta chain sequence along with its context. Selected positively for CCR7 and CD45RO-negative, naive CD8 cells excluded terminally differentiated effector memory CD45RA+ cells. These data belong to a study of shared clonotypes between healthy human individuals. Using immunoSEQ multiplex PCR, the repertoire was profiled, and TCRdb retains in-frame clones only, with some absent. The sample lists under 2,000,000 clones, over 85% occurring once. Per the germline V gene, CDR1 is SEHNR and CDR2 is FQNEAQ (reference sequence). Germline trimming cut 4 bases from V and 3 bases from J; bases unmatched to any gene: 15. The CDR3 runs to 18 residues.

Sequencing used naive CD8+ T cells sorted from blood. This TCR derives from a man aged 18 to 29 in good health. The J gene is TRBJ2-1, the V gene TRBV7-9, with 7 bases fitting TRBD2. The CDR3 sequence: CASSSERDQTGGYNEQFF. CDR3 coding DNA: TGTGCCAGCAGCTCCGAGAGGGACCAGACGGGGGGCTACAATGAGCAGTTCTTC. The full variable domain, in which reference TRBV7-9 and TRBJ2-1 provide the parts outside the CDR3, is DTGVSQNPRHKITKRGQNVTFRCDPISEHNRLYWYRQTLGQGPEFLTYFQNEAQLEKSRLLSDRFSAERPKGSFSTLEIQRTEQGDSAMYLCASSSERDQTGGYNEQFFGPGTRLTVL.